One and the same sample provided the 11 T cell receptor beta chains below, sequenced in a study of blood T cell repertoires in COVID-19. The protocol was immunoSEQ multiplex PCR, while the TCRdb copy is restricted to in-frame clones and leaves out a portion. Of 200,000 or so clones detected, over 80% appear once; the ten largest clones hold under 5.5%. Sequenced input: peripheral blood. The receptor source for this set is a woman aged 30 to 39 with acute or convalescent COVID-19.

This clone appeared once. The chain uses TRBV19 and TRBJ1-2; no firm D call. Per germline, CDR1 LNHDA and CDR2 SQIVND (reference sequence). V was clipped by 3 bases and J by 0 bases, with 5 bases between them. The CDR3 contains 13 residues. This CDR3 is CASSISANYGYTF. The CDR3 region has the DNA TGTGCCAGTAGTATTTCGGCTAACTATGGCTACACCTTC.

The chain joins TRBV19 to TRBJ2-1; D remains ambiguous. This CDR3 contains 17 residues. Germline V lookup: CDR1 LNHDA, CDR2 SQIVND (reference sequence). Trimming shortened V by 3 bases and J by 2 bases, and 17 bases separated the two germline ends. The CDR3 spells CASSMGSALSPYNEQFF. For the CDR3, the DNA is TGTGCCAGTAGTATGGGCAGTGCTTTGAGCCCCTACAATGAGCAGTTCTTC.

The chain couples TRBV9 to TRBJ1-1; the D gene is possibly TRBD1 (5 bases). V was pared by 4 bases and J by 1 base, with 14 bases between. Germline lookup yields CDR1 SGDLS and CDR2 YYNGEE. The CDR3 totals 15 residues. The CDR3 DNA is TGTGCCAGCAGCCCGCGGTGGAGGGGGAACACTGAAGCTTTCTTT. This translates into CASSPRWRGNTEAFF. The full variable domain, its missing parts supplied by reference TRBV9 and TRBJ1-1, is DSGVTQTPKHLITATGQRVTLRCSPRSGDLSVYWYQQSLDQGLQFLIQYYNGEERAKGNILERFSAQQFPDLHSELNLSSLELGDSALYFCASSPRWRGNTEAFFGQGTRLTVV.

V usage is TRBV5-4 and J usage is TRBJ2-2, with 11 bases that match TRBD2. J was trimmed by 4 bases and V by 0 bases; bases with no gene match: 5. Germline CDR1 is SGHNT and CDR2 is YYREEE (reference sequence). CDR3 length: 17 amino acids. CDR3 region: CASSLASGGYGTGELFF. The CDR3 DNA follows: TGTGCCAGCAGCTTGGCTAGCGGGGGGTATGGCACCGGGGAGCTGTTTTTT.

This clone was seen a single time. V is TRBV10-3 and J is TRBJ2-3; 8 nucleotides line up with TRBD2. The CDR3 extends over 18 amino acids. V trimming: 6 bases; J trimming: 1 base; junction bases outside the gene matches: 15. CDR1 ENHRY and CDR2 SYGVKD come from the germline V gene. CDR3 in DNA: TGTGCCATCAGGGAGGTCGGGGGGGCTGTCGTTGGCACAGATACGCAGTATTTT. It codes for CAIREVGGAVVGTDTQYF.

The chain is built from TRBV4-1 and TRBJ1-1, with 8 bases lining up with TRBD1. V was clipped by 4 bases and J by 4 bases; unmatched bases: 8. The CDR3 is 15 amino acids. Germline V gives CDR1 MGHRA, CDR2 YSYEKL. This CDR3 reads CASSPQGGWGTEAFF. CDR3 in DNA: TGCGCCAGCAGCCCACAGGGGGGGTGGGGCACTGAAGCTTTCTTT.

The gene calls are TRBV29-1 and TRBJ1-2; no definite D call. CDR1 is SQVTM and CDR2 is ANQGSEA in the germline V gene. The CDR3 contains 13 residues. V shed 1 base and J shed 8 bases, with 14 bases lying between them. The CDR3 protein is CSVEVVLSTGYTF. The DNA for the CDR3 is TGCAGCGTTGAAGTCGTTCTTTCTACCGGCTACACCTTC.

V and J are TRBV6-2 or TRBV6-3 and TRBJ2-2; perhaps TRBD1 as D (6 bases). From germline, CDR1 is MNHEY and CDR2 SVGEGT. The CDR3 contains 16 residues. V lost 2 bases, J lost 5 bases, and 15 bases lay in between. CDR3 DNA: TGTGCCAGCAGTTACGGGGGCCAGGGGTTAACCGGGGAGCTGTTTTTT. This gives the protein CASSYGGQGLTGELFF.

DNA for the CDR3: TGTGCCAGCAGTTTGAGGACAGGGTCCTACGAGCAGTACTTC. Its protein product is CASSLRTGSYEQYF. The chain is built from TRBV28 and TRBJ2-7; 8 bases line up with TRBD1. Germline loops: CDR1 MDHEN, CDR2 SYDVKM. The CDR3 is made up of 14 amino acids. With 3 bases clipped from V and 1 base from J, the junction kept 2 bases outside the gene matches.

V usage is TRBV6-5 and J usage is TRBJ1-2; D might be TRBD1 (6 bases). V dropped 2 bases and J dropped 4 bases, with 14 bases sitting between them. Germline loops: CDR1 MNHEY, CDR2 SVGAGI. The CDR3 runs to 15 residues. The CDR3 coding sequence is TGTGCCAGCAGTTACAGCAGGGGTTCCTTCTATGGCTACACCTTC. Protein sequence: CASSYSRGSFYGYTF.

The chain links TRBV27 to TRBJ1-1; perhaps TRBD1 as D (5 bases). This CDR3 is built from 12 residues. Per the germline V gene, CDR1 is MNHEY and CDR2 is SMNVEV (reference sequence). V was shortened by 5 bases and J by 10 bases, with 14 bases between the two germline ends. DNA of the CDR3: TGTGCCAGCAGTCCTGACAGCCTGAGAGCTTTCTTT. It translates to CASSPDSLRAFF.